This entry describes one T cell receptor (beta chain). Its specificity is not known. A much bigger clone sits one base away, suggesting this may be a read error. This sample stems from a study of CD8 T cells in ankylosing spondylitis. Study results and caveats: Ankylosing spondylitis blood appeared to carry a characteristic TCR beta motif of roughly eight highly homologous variants.

This CDR3 is 17 amino acids long. The germline V gene has CDR1 SGHRS and CDR2 YFSETQ. TCRdb called the 5' RACE reads again in MiXCR, with one record for every CDR3 protein. The data hold hundreds of thousands of distinct CDR3 sequences, with 15% to 20% observed a single time. The chain joins TRBV5-1 to TRBJ2-1, with a possible D match to TRBD2 (6 bases). This TCR derives from a male donor with ankylosing spondylitis. The sequenced sample was blood, either unsorted or a sorted T cell fraction (not recorded which). CDR3 in amino acids: CASSSGGTATSYNEQVF. CDR3 nucleotides: TGCGCCAGCAGCTCTGGCGGGACGGCGACCTCCTACAATGAGCAGGTCTTC.